This T cell receptor (beta chain) comes out of a study of blood T cell repertoires in COVID-19. About the study: The cDNA or gDNA used as material had been derived from T cells, B-cell-depleted T cells, or PBMCs.

In the source study's methods: Amplification of reference gene primers provided the estimated nucleated cell counts. The repertoire was sequenced with immunoSEQ multiplex PCR; TCRdb's copy has only in-frame clones and lacks some. V and J calls and clone size are as listed in that table; D and trimming were resolved from the DNA. Counted here are about 210,000 clones, around 82% occurring once; the ten biggest clones make up 10% to 15%. The CDR3 is made up of 12 amino acids. Germline loops: CDR1 SEHNR, CDR2 FQNEAQ (reference sequence). V was clipped by 11 bases and J by 11 bases, with 16 bases between them.

The sequence was collected from a middle-aged woman with acute or convalescent COVID-19. Sequences were obtained from peripheral blood. V and J are TRBV7-9 and TRBJ1-6, with a possible D match to TRBD1 (5 bases). CDR3 sequence: CAPGPGGTPLHF. Written as DNA, the CDR3 is TGTGCCCCCGGACCCGGGGGAACACCCCTCCACTTT.